The TCR beta chain under discussion was sequenced for a study of cytomegalovirus exposure and HLA in healthy donors. Study information: Genetic ancestry analysis placed over 75% of the 300 to 400 donors that were genotyped in the Caucasian-associated cluster.

This clone came up a few times. The study ran its PCR with 60 Vbeta and 13 Jbeta primers. Method: immunoSEQ multiplex PCR; TCRdb's copy keeps in-frame clones and lacks some. This table holds some 120,000 clones, 83% found once. CDR3 size: 15 residues. Germline lookup yields CDR1 SGHVS and CDR2 FQNEAQ. J lost 3 bases, V lost 5 bases, and 8 bases had no gene match. This chain links TRBV7-8 with TRBJ2-7, with 9 bases lining up with TRBD1. Sequencing used PBMCs. The TCR comes from a woman in her 40s in good health and CMV-seropositive. The CDR3 region has the DNA TGTGCCAGCAGCCCCGGGACAGGGCCCGTCTACGAGCAGTACTTC. Translated: CASSPGTGPVYEQYF.